The 7 T cell receptor beta chains below all came from one sample that was sequenced in a study of cytomegalovirus exposure and HLA in healthy donors. 13 Jbeta primers and 60 Vbeta primers were used for the PCR. Sequencing used immunoSEQ multiplex PCR; TCRdb keeps in-frame clones, though not all of them. Its table lists under 95,000 clones. Sample: PBMCs. The receptors were sampled from a female donor in good health and CMV-seropositive.

The chain has TRBV5-8 and TRBJ1-5; TRBD1 might be the D (5 bases). The CDR3 is 15 amino acids. Trimming left V 0 bases short and J 6 bases short, with 13 bases between. CDR1 and CDR2 from the germline V gene are SGHTS and YDEGEE. For the CDR3, the DNA is TGTGCCAGCAGCTTGGGTCCTGGGGCTGGTCAGCCCCAGCATTTT. Translating it yields CASSLGPGAGQPQHF.

The rearrangement uses TRBV20-1 and TRBJ2-7; D may be TRBD2 (7 bases). Per germline, CDR1 DFQATT and CDR2 SNEGSKA (reference sequence). The length of the CDR3 is 11 residues. The CDR3 DNA is TGCAGCGCGGGGGCCCCCTACGAGCAGTACTTC. It translates to CSAGAPYEQYF.

The rearrangement uses TRBV5-1 and TRBJ2-5; 9 nucleotides agree with TRBD1. Per germline, CDR1 SGHRS and CDR2 YFSETQ. This CDR3 comprises 14 residues. V lost 4 bases, J lost 2 bases, and 3 bases stayed unmatched. The CDR3 nucleotides read TGCGCCAGCAGCCGGGACAGGGTACAAGAGACCCAGTACTTC. It specifies CASSRDRVQETQYF.

The chain recombines TRBV5-1 with TRBJ1-3, with a possible D match to TRBD1 (5 bases). The germline gives CDR1 SGHRS, CDR2 YFSETQ. V was cut by 0 bases and J by 5 bases, with 12 bases left in between. There are 15 residues in the CDR3. This chain's CDR3 is CASSLETGGRNTIYF. For the CDR3, the DNA is TGCGCCAGCAGCTTGGAGACGGGGGGTAGAAACACCATATATTTT.

This chain links TRBV19 with TRBJ1-5; D gene unclear. The germline gives CDR1 LNHDA, CDR2 SQIVND (reference sequence). The ends were cut back, 5 bases at V and 0 bases at J, with 8 bases in the middle. The CDR3 extends over 14 amino acids. CDR3 loop: CASSSVISNQPQHF. CDR3 in DNA: TGTGCCAGTAGTTCGGTAATTAGCAATCAGCCCCAGCATTTT.

The rearrangement joins TRBV5-1 to TRBJ2-7; 12 nucleotides align to TRBD2. The junction had 7 bases not matched to a gene; V was cut back by 3 bases and J by 6 bases. The CDR3 is made up of 15 amino acids. CDR1 is SGHRS, CDR2 YFSETQ, per germline. The chain's CDR3 is CASSSEPGLAGEQYF. In DNA, the CDR3 is TGCGCCAGCAGCTCCGAACCGGGACTAGCGGGCGAGCAGTACTTC.

This sequence joins TRBV6-5 and TRBJ2-7; D unclear. The CDR3 sequence is 13 residues long. Germline values: CDR1 MNHEY, CDR2 SVGAGI. Trimming cost V 2 bases and J 4 bases, with 9 bases left between them. CDR3 coding DNA: TGTGCCAGCAGTTACGACAAGCAGTACGAGCAGTACTTC. This translates into CASSYDKQYEQYF.